This is a list of T cell receptor beta chains from one sample in a study of T cell responses to AZD1222 COVID-19 vaccine. Using immunoSEQ multiplex PCR, the repertoire was profiled, and TCRdb retains in-frame clones only, with some absent. The data show about 84,000 clones, with approximately 85% seen just once and over 10% held by the top ten. This specimen consisted of peripheral blood, obtained 28 days after the second AZD1222 dose. These receptors came from an adult who received the AZD1222 COVID-19 vaccine. The CDR3 runs from the conserved cysteine through the conserved F or W. The order of the fields is J gene, clone size, V gene, D gene, CDR3 DNA, CDR3 protein. A D gene is named only where the DNA matches it firmly. Where a row states a size, it is once, few, many or the class of an expanded clone; other rows omit it.

TRBJ1-5 | once | TRBV28 | TRBD1 | TGTGCCAGCAGTTTAAGGCAGGGGGTTATTCAGCCCCAGCATTTT | CASSLRQGVIQPQHF
TRBJ1-6 | . | TRBV30 | . | TGTGCCTGGACACGCAGGGATCATAATTCACCCCTCCACTTT | CAWTRRDHNSPLHF
TRBJ1-2 | . | TRBV2 | TRBD1 | TGTGCCAGCACTACAGGGACAGCCCTTGGGTATGGCTACACCTTC | CASTTGTALGYGYTF
TRBJ2-1 | . | TRBV11-3 | TRBD2 | TGTGCCAGCAGCTTGGGGACTAGCGTGCGCAATGAGCAGTTCTTC | CASSLGTSVRNEQFF
TRBJ1-1 | . | TRBV19 | . | TGTGCCAGTAGTTTCTGGGGCAGGATGAACACTGAAGCTTTCTTT | CASSFWGRMNTEAFF
TRBJ1-2 | . | TRBV28 | . | TGTGCCAGCACCCTAAGGGAGGGAATAATATTTCTGAACTATGGCTACACCTTC | CASTLREGIIFLNYGYTF
TRBJ1-6 | . | TRBV11-3 | TRBD1 | TGTGCCAGCAGCCACAGACAGGGGGTAGGGAATTCACCCCTCCACTTT | CASSHRQGVGNSPLHF
TRBJ2-5 | . | TRBV18 | . | TGTGCCAGCTCACCGTCCGGGCGCATCATCGCCGAGAGGGAGACCCAGTACTTC | CASSPSGRIIAERETQYF
TRBJ2-3 | . | TRBV3-1/TRBV3-2 | TRBD2 | TGTGCCAGCAGCCAACCTAGCGGGGGCACAGATACGCAGTATTTT | CASSQPSGGTDTQYF
TRBJ2-3 | . | TRBV28 | . | TGTGCCAGCAGTTTGGCAACAGGGCAAAATACGCAGTATTTT | CASSLATGQNTQYF
TRBJ1-2 | . | TRBV19 | . | TGTGCCAGTAGTAGGACAGTCGGCTACACCTTC | CASSRTVGYTF
TRBJ1-2 | . | TRBV30 | . | TGTGCCTGGAGCCGTCCCCCCCGTGACTATGGCTACACCTTC | CAWSRPPRDYGYTF
TRBJ2-1 | . | TRBV6-5 | . | TGTGCCAGCAACATAAACTCCCTAAACAATGAGCAGTTCTTC | CASNINSLNNEQFF
TRBJ1-2 | . | TRBV5-1 | TRBD1 | TGCGCCAGCAGCTTGTCGGTGACAGGGGGTGGCTATGGCTACACCTTC | CASSLSVTGGGYGYTF
TRBJ2-1 | . | TRBV2 | TRBD1 | TGTGCCAGCAGAGGGGACAGCTACAATGAGCAGTTCTTC | CASRGDSYNEQFF
TRBJ1-6 | . | TRBV27 | . | TGTGCCAGCAGTTTATCGAGGACATTTGATTCACCCCTCCACTTT | CASSLSRTFDSPLHF
TRBJ1-3 | . | TRBV24-1 | . | TGTGCCACCCCCGGAAGTCACACCATATATTTT | CATPGSHTIYF
TRBJ2-7 | . | TRBV24-1 | TRBD2 | TGTGCCACCAGTGATTCATTAGCGGGAGCGACCTACGAGCAGTACTTC | CATSDSLAGATYEQYF
TRBJ2-1 | . | TRBV27 | TRBD2 | TGTGCCAGCGCTGGACTAGCGGGAGTCTATGAGCAGTTCTTC | CASAGLAGVYEQFF
TRBJ1-1 | medium-sized | TRBV18 | . | TGTGCCAGCTCACCAGGGAACACTGAAGCTTTCTTT | CASSPGNTEAFF
TRBJ1-1 | . | TRBV7-2 | . | TGTGCCAGCAGCTTAGGAGTAGTTATGAACACTGAAGCTTTCTTT | CASSLGVVMNTEAFF
TRBJ2-1 | . | TRBV5-1 | . | TGCGCCAGCAGTCGGTTGGGGATTAATGAGCAGTTCTTC | CASSRLGINEQFF
TRBJ1-2 | once | TRBV12-3/TRBV12-4 | . | TGTGCCAGCAGTTATGGGCCCTATGGCTACACCTTC | CASSYGPYGYTF
TRBJ1-2 | . | TRBV20-1 | . | TGCAGTGCGCAAAACTATGGCTACACCTTC | CSAQNYGYTF
TRBJ2-5 | once | TRBV7-2 | . | TGTGCCGGTACAGGAAACCAAGAGACCCAGTACTTC | CAGTGNQETQYF
TRBJ2-1 | . | TRBV24-1 | TRBD2 | TGTGCCACCAGTGATCTAGATGGACTAGCGCACAATGAGCAGTTCTTC | CATSDLDGLAHNEQFF
TRBJ2-1 | . | TRBV5-8 | TRBD1 | TGTGCCAGCAGCTCGACAGGGGTTGAGCAGTTCTTC | CASSSTGVEQFF
TRBJ1-5 | . | TRBV12-3/TRBV12-4 | . | TGTGCCAGCAACTCCCCGCCCCAGCCCCAGCATTTT | CASNSPPQPQHF